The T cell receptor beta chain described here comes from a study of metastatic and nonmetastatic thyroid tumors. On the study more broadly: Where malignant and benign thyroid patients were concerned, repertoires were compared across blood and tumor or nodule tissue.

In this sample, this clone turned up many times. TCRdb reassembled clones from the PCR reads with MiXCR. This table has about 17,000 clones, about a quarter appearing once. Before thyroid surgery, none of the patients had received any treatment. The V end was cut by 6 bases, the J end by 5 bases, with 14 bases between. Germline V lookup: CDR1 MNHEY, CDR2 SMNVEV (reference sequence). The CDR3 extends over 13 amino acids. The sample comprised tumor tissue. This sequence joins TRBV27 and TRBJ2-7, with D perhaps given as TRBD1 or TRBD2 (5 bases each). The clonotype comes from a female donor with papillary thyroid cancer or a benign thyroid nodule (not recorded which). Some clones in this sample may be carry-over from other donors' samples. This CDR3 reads CASRGLGTDEQYF. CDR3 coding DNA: TGTGCCAGCAGGGGTCTCGGGACGGACGAGCAGTACTTC.